This is a list of T cell receptor beta chains from one sample in a study of T cell changes during pregnancy in multiple sclerosis. Libraries were prepared by immunoSEQ multiplex PCR; TCRdb keeps only in-frame clonotypes and omits some of them. This table has approximately 40,000 clones, 80% to 95% appearing once. The sample in question was CD8+ T cells from peripheral blood mononuclear cells, obtained in the third trimester of pregnancy. The receptors stem from a female donor with multiple sclerosis, enrolled in a pregnancy study. The CDR3 runs from the conserved cysteine through the conserved F or W. D genes are given only for firm matches. Clone sizes are given selectively: once, few, many, or a class where the clone is expanded.

>.|.|TRBJ2-1|TRBV27
CASSLNRVYEQFF
TGTGCCAGCAGTTTGAACCGGGTGTATGAGCAGTTCTTC
>.|TRBD2|TRBJ2-1|TRBV27
CASSLSHGQRELGWDEQFF
TGTGCCAGCAGTTTATCTCACGGACAGCGGGAGTTAGGTTGGGATGAGCAGTTCTTC
>.|TRBD2|TRBJ2-7|TRBV10-3
CAINDNLAGPGYEQYF
TGTGCCATCAATGACAACCTAGCGGGGCCCGGGTACGAGCAGTACTTC
>.|.|TRBJ1-1|TRBV10-3
CAISEPAGEAFF
TGTGCCATCAGTGAGCCCGCGGGGGAAGCTTTCTTT
>.|.|TRBJ1-5|TRBV7-8
CASRSQGLGSNQPQHF
TGTGCCAGCAGAAGCCAGGGGTTAGGTAGCAATCAGCCCCAGCATTTT
>once|.|TRBJ2-2|TRBV7-9
CASSPGVPGAGELFF
TGTGCCAGCAGCCCCGGAGTTCCGGGGGCCGGGGAGCTGTTTTTT
>.|TRBD2|TRBJ2-3|TRBV6-4
CASSEAGEDDTQYF
TGTGCCAGCAGTGAGGCGGGAGAAGACGATACGCAGTATTTT
>.|.|TRBJ2-7|TRBV11-3
CASSSSSHEQYF
TGTGCCAGCAGCTCCTCTTCCCACGAGCAGTACTTC
>.|.|TRBJ1-5|TRBV27
CASSLSRANQPQHF
TGTGCCAGCAGTTTAAGCAGGGCCAATCAGCCCCAGCATTTT
>.|.|TRBJ2-1|TRBV6-6
CASTMTPGNEQFF
TGTGCCAGCACCATGACACCTGGGAATGAGCAGTTCTTC
>.|.|TRBJ2-3|TRBV10-3
CAISEPGADTQYF
TGTGCCATCAGTGAACCGGGGGCAGATACGCAGTATTTT
>.|TRBD2|TRBJ2-1|TRBV9
CASSVGGGYEQFF
TGTGCCAGCAGCGTAGGGGGGGGTTATGAGCAGTTCTTC
>.|.|TRBJ2-2|TRBV5-1
CASSLETGRAGELFF
TGCGCCAGCAGCTTGGAAACAGGGAGAGCCGGGGAGCTGTTTTTT
>.|.|TRBJ2-7|TRBV2
CASSEALVQYF
TGTGCCAGCAGTGAAGCGTTAGTGCAGTACTTC
>once|TRBD2|TRBJ2-5|TRBV29-1
CSVELAGGSETQYF
TGCAGCGTTGAGCTAGCGGGAGGGTCAGAGACCCAGTACTTC